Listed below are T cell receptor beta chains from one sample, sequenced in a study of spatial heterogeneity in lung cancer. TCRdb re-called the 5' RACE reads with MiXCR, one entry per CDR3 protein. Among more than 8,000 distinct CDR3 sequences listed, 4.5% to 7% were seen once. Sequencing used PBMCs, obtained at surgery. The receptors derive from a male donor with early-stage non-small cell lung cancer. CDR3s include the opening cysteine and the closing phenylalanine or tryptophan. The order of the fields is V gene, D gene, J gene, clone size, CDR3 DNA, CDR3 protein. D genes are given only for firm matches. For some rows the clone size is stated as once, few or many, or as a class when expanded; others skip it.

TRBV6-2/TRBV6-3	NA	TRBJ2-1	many	TGTGCCAGCAGCCCACCGGGACATTACAATGAGCAGTTCTTC	CASSPPGHYNEQFF
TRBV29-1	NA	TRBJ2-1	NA	TGCAGCTCTTGTGACAGAGAGAGCAATGAGCAGTTCTTC	CSSCDRESNEQFF
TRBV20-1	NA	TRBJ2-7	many	TGCAGGGGATCGACTGGAACCTACGAGCAGTACTTC	CRGSTGTYEQYF
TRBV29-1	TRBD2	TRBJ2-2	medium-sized	TGCAGCGTTAAGGAGCGGGGGAACACCGGGGAGCTGTTTTTT	CSVKERGNTGELFF
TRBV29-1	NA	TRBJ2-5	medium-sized	TGCAGCGTTTTGGGTCCAGAGACCCAGTACTTC	CSVLGPETQYF
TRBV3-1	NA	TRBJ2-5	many	TGTGCCAGCAGCCAAGAGGGTGGGGGTGAGACCCAGTACTTC	CASSQEGGGETQYF
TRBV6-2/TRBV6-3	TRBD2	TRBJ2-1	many	TGTGCCACACAGGAGACTAGCGCCTCCTACAATGAGCAGTTCTTC	CATQETSASYNEQFF
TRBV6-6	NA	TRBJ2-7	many	TGTGCCAGCAGTTACCAGCACTCCTACGAGCAGTACTTC	CASSYQHSYEQYF
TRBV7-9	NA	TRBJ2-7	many	TGTGCCAGCAGCTTAGTAGCAACCAGCTCCTACGAGCAGTACTTC	CASSLVATSSYEQYF
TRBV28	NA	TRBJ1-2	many	TGTGCCAGCAGTTTAGGGACGAGCTATGGCTACACCTTC	CASSLGTSYGYTF
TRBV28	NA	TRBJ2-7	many	TGTGCCAGCAGTTTATCACGTGTAGCGTACGAGCAGTACTTC	CASSLSRVAYEQYF
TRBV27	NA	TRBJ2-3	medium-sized	TGTGCCAGCAGTTCTCTCTTACGGGGGAGCACAGATACGCAGTATTTT	CASSSLLRGSTDTQYF
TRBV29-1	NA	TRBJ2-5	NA	TGCAGCGCCTTACAGGGACAAGAGACCCAGTACTTC	CSALQGQETQYF
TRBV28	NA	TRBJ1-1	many	TGTGCCAGCGGGGATTACACTGAAGCTTTCTTT	CASGDYTEAFF
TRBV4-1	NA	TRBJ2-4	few	TGCGCCAGCAGCCAAGATCAGGGTTACATTCAGTACTTC	CASSQDQGYIQYF
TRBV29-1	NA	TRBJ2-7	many	TGCAGCGTTGGGGGGGGCAACAGGGCCTACGAGCAGTACTTC	CSVGGGNRAYEQYF
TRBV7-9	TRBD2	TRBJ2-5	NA	TGTGCCAGCAGCTGGGGACTAGCGGGGGAAGAGACCCAGTACTTC	CASSWGLAGEETQYF
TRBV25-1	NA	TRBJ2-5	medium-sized	TGTGCCAGCAGTTACGGGACACAAGAGACCCAGTACTTC	CASSYGTQETQYF
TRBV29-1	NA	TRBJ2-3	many	TGCAGCGCACTCCCGCGCACAGATACGCAGTATTTT	CSALPRTDTQYF
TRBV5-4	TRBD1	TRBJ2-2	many	TGTGCCAGCAGCGCGGGACAGGACACCGGGGAGCTGTTTTTT	CASSAGQDTGELFF
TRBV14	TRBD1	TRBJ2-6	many	TGTGCCAGCAGCCAAGATTCGAGAAGGACAGGGTACTCTGGGGCCAACGTCCTGACTTTC	CASSQDSRRTGYSGANVLTF
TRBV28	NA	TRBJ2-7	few	TGTGCCAGCAGTCCCCCCCCCCGGGGAGCGAACGAGCAGTACTTC	CASSPPPRGANEQYF
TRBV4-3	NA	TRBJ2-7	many	TGCGCCAGCAGCCAAGTAGTTCCCGGCTACGAGCAGTACTTC	CASSQVVPGYEQYF
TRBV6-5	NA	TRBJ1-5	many	TGTGCCAGCAGCGCGGACGTCTGGAGTAATCAGCCCCAGCATTTT	CASSADVWSNQPQHF
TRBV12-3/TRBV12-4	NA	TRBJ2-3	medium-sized	TGTGCCAGCAGTTTAGCGGGGTACACAGATACGCAGTATTTT	CASSLAGYTDTQYF